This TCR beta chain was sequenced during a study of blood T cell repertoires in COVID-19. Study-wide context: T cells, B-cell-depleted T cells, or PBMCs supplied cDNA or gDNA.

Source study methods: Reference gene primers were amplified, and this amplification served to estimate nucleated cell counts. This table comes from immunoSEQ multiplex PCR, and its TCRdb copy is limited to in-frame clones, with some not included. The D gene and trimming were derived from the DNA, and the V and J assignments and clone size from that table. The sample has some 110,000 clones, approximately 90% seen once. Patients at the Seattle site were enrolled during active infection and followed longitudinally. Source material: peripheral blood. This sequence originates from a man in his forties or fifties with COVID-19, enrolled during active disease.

The CDR3 region has the DNA TGTGCCAGTAGTGTTGACATGTATAATGAAAAACTGTTTTTT. This sequence encodes CASSVDMYNEKLFF. This chain links TRBV19 with TRBJ1-4; the D is unclear. CDR1 LNHDA and CDR2 SQIVND come from the germline V gene (reference sequence). V was trimmed by 5 bases and J by 4 bases, leaving 11 bases between them. The CDR3 consists of 14 residues.